This T cell receptor (beta chain) is from a study of post-analysis software for immune sequencing data. Every TCR beta cDNA library bore unique molecular identifiers. TCRdb independently ran MiXCR on the PCR reads; one entry per CDR3 protein. The table records roughly 620,000 distinct CDR3 sequences, roughly 45% of them present only once. With regard to this clonotype: Its matching antigen is unknown.

This CDR3 is 15 amino acids long. Per the germline V gene, CDR1 is MNHEY and CDR2 is SVGEGT. Trimming took 4 bases from V and 0 from J, leaving 10 bases between them. General observations from the study: A handful of TRBV segments were significantly more frequent in patients than in controls. TRBV5-6, TRBV5-1 and TRBV20-1 were among these segments.

The receptor comes from a girl aged 5 to 17 with multiple sclerosis. What was sequenced was blood. V gene TRBV6-2 or TRBV6-3 combines with J gene TRBJ2-1; tentatively, D is TRBD2 (6 bases). The CDR3 spells CASSLGEVSYNEQFF. CDR3 nucleotides: TGTGCCAGCAGTTTGGGGGAGGTCTCCTACAATGAGCAGTTCTTC.